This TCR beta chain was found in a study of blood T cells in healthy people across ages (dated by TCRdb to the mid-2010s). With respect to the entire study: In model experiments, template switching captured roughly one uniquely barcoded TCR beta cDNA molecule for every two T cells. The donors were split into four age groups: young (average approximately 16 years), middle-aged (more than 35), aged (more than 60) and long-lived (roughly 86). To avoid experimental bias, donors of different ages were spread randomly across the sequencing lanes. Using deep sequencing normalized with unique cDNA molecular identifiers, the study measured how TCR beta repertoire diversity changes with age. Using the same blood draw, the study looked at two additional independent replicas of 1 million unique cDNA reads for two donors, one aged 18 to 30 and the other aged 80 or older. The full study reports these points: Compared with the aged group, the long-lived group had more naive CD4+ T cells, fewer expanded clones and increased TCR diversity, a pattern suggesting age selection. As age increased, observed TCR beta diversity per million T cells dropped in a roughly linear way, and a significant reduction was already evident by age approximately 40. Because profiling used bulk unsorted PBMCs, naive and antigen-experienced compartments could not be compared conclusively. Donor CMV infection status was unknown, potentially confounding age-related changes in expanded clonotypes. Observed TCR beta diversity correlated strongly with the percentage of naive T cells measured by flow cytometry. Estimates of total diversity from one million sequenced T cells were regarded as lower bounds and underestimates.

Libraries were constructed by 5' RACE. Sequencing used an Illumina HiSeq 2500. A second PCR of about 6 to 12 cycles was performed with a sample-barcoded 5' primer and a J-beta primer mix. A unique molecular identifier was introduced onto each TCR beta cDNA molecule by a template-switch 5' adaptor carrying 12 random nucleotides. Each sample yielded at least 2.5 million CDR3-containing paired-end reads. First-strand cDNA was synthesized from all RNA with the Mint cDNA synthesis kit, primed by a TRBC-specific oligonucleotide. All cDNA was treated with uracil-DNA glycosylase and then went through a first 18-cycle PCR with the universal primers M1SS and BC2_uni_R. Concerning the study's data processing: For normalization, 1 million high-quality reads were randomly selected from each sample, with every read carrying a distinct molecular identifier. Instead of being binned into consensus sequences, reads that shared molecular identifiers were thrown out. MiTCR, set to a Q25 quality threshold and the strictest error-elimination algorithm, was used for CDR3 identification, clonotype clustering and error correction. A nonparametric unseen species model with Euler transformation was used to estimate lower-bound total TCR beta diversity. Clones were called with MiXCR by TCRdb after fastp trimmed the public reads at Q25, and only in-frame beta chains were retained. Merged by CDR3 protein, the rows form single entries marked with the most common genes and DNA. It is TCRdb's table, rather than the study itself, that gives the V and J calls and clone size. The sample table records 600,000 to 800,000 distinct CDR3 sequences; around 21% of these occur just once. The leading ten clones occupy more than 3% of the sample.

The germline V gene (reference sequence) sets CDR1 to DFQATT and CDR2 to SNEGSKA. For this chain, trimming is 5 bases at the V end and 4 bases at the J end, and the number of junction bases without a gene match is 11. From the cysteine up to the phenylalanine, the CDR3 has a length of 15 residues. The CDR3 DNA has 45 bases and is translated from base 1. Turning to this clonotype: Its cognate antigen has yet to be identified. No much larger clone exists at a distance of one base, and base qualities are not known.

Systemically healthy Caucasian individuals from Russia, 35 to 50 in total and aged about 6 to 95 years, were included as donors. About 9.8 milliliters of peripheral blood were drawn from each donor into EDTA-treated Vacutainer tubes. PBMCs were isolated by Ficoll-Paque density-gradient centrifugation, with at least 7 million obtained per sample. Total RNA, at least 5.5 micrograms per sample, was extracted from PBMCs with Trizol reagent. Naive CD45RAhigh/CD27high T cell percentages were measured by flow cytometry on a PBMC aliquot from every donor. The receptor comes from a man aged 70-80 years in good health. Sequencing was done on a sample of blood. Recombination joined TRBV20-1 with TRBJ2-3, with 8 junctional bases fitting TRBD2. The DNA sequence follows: TGCAGTGCTGTACGATCCGGGACTAGACCAGATACGCAGTATTTT. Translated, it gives CSAVRSGTRPDTQYF.